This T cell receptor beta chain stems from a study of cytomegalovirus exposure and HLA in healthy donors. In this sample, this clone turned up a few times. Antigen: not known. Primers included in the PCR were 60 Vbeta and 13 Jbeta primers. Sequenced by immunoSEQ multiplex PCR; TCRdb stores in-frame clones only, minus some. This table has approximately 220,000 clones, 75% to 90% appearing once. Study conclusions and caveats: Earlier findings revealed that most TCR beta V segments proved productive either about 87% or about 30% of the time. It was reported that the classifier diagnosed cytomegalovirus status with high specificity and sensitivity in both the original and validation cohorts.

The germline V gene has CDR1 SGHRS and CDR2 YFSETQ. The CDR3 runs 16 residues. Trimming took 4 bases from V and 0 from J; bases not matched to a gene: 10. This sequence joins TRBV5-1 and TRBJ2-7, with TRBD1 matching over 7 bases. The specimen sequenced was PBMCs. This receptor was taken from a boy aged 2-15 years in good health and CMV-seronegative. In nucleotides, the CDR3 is TGCGCCAGCAGCCCCGAGTCGGACAGGATCTCCTACGAGCAGTACTTC. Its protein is CASSPESDRISYEQYF.